The 9 T cell receptor beta chains presented below share a single source sample, sequenced in a study of blood T cell repertoires in COVID-19. Measured with immunoSEQ multiplex PCR; TCRdb has only the in-frame clones, and not every one. Of about 220,000 clones in the sample, roughly nine tenths were seen once. The source material was PBMCs or T cells enriched from blood (not recorded which). These receptors were collected from a woman between 18 and 29 years old in a cohort exposed to, infected with or recovered from COVID-19 (not recorded which).

This chain connects TRBV7-9 to TRBJ1-1; no clear D. The length of the CDR3 is 16 residues. Germline V lookup: CDR1 SEHNR, CDR2 FQNEAQ (reference sequence). Trimming cost V 4 bases and J 4 bases, with 19 bases left between them. For the CDR3, the DNA is TGTGCCAGCAGCTCAGAAAACCGACCGGGAGGCACTGAAGCTTTCTTT. Protein: CASSSENRPGGTEAFF.

V usage is TRBV5-1 and J usage is TRBJ2-1, with D maybe TRBD2 (6 bases). The CDR3 is 13 residues long. Germline V CDR1 and CDR2: SGHRS, YFSETQ. Trimming removed 2 bases from V and 5 bases from J, with 8 bases in between. CDR3 region: CASSLWGDNEQFF. The DNA of the CDR3 is TGCGCCAGCAGCTTATGGGGGGACAATGAGCAGTTCTTC.

The J gene is TRBJ2-1, the V gene TRBV6-5, with 10 bases fitting TRBD2. CDR1 and CDR2 (germline): MNHEY, SVGAGI. The V segment lost 6 bases and the J segment 6 bases; nucleotides outside the gene matches: 5. The CDR3 runs 14 residues. Here the CDR3 DNA reads TGTGCCAGCAGGGGACTAGCGTCCCGCAATGAGCAGTTCTTC. Translated: CASRGLASRNEQFF.

The chain has TRBV28 and TRBJ1-3; a possible D gene is TRBD1 (5 bases). Germline CDR1 MDHEN, CDR2 SYDVKM. The V end was cut by 3 bases, the J end by 3 bases, with 12 bases between. The CDR3 runs 15 residues. The CDR3 DNA reads as TGTGCCAGCAGTTTTGGAAGGGACTTTGGAAACACCATATATTTT. Translated: CASSFGRDFGNTIYF.

V is TRBV24-1 and J is TRBJ2-2; 11 bases are a match to TRBD2. This CDR3 has 18 amino acids. Looked up from germline, CDR1 is KGHDR and CDR2 is SFDVKD. Trimming removed 4 bases from V and 6 bases from J; junction bases left unmatched: 12. As DNA, the CDR3 is TGTGCCACCAGTGACCCCGACACTAGCGGGGGTGGAGCCGGGGAGCTGTTTTTT. It codes for CATSDPDTSGGGAGELFF.

The gene calls are TRBV7-3 and TRBJ1-1; TRBD1 might be the D (6 bases). Between the trimmed V and J ends, which lost 5 bases and 5 bases, there was a span of 12 bases. The CDR3 has 13 residues. Germline loops: CDR1 SGHTA, CDR2 FQGTGA. CDR3 residues: CASSDEQGTEAFF. The CDR3 DNA follows: TGTGCCAGCAGCGACGAACAGGGAACTGAAGCTTTCTTT.

The chain couples TRBV4-2 to TRBJ2-7, with a possible D match to TRBD2 (6 bases). This CDR3 has 15 amino acids. Trimming cost V 0 bases and J 2 bases, with 11 bases left between them. CDR1 LGHNA and CDR2 YNFKEQ come from the germline V gene. CDR3 sequence reads: CASSQDLPGAYEQYF. In DNA, the CDR3 is TGTGCCAGCAGCCAAGATCTTCCGGGGGCCTACGAGCAGTACTTC.

The sample holds one count of this clone. This chain joins TRBV5-1 and TRBJ2-7; TRBD1 agrees at 11 bases. This CDR3 spans 15 amino acids. The V gene end was trimmed by 2 bases and the J gene end by 4 bases; junction bases not matched to a gene: 5. Germline lookup yields CDR1 SGHRS and CDR2 YFSETQ. In nucleotides, the CDR3 is TGCGCCAGCAGCTTTGGGGACAGGGGGGGATACGAGCAGTACTTC. Translating gives CASSFGDRGGYEQYF.

This rearrangement joins TRBV18 to TRBJ2-2, with 8 bases that match TRBD2. The V segment lost 5 bases and the J segment 7 bases; nucleotides outside the gene matches: 15. Looked up from germline, CDR1 is KGHSH and CDR2 is LQKENI. This CDR3 region has 17 residues. CDR3 nucleotide sequence: TGTGCCAGCTCAGGAAGTCGGACGGGGGGGACCCACGGGGAGCTGTTTTTT. It yields the protein CASSGSRTGGTHGELFF. Combining the CDR3 with reference TRBV18 and TRBJ2-2 gives the whole variable domain NAGVMQNPRHLVRRRGQEARLRCSPMKGHSHVYWYRQLPEEGLKFMVYLQKENIIDESGMPKERFSAEFPKEGPSILRIQQVVRGDSAAYFCASSGSRTGGTHGELFFGEGSRLTVL.